The clone carrying this T cell receptor beta chain has a handful of counts. The antigen is unknown. This sample was included in a study of CD8 T cells in ankylosing spondylitis. Study-wide results and caveats: Characteristic, it appeared, of ankylosing spondylitis blood was a TCR beta motif of 7 or 8 highly homologous variants.

Per the germline V gene, CDR1 is SGHRS and CDR2 is YFSETQ. The CDR3 sequence is 14 residues long. Trimming took off 1 base at V and 3 bases at J, with 10 bases between the two ends. Generation of TCR beta libraries employed quantitative 5'-RACE incorporating molecular barcodes. TCRdb reanalysed the 5' RACE reads using MiXCR and keeps one entry per CDR3 protein. The table has 700,000 to 1,000,000 distinct CDR3 sequences, approximately 12% seen once. This sequence joins TRBV5-1 and TRBJ2-5, with D tentatively TRBD1 (7 bases). Sequencing was carried out using blood, either unsorted or a sorted T cell fraction (not recorded which). The receptor's source is a male donor with ankylosing spondylitis. CDR3 nucleotide sequence: TGCGCCAGCAGCTTGTTCAGGGGGGAAGAGACCCAGTACTTC. As protein: CASSLFRGEETQYF. The variable domain in full, with the rest retrieved from reference TRBV5-1 and TRBJ2-5, is KAGVTQTPRYLIKTRGQQVTLSCSPISGHRSVSWYQQTPGQGLQFLFEYFSETQRNKGNFPGRFSGRQFSNSRSEMNVSTLELGDSALYLCASSLFRGEETQYFGPGTRLLVL.